A single sample is the source of the 21 T cell receptor beta chains below, sequenced in a study of T cells in Graves' hyperthyroidism and ophthalmopathy. From RNA transcripts, TCR beta CDR3 regions were amplified. The primer set for the first-round RT-PCR of the TCR CDR3 was HTBI. Each CDR3 protein gets one entry after TCRdb re-called the multiplex PCR reads with MiXCR. This table holds roughly 500,000 distinct CDR3 sequences, approximately 49% found once. The sample taken for sequencing was peripheral blood or thyroid tissue (not recorded which). The receptor source for this set is an adult woman with Graves' disease, either hyperthyroidism or ophthalmopathy (not recorded which).

The V gene is TRBV19, the J gene TRBJ1-1, with a possible D match to TRBD1 (5 bases). Per germline, CDR1 LNHDA and CDR2 SQIVND (reference sequence). There are 15 residues in the CDR3. V was trimmed by 7 bases and J by 4 bases, leaving 19 bases between them. The CDR3 DNA sequence: TGTGCCAGTATGGCTGCCGGGGCAGTGAGCACTGAAGCTTTCTTT. It yields the protein CASMAAGAVSTEAFF.

This sequence joins TRBV20-1 and TRBJ1-5, with TRBD1 matching 10 bases. Germline V lookup: CDR1 DFQATT, CDR2 SNEGSKA (reference sequence). V gave up 5 bases and J gave up 5 bases; unmatched junction bases: 6. CDR3 length: 14 amino acids. The CDR3 spells CSAARGTGDQPQHF. The CDR3 DNA is TGCAGTGCTGCCAGAGGGACAGGGGATCAGCCCCAGCATTTT.

In its sample, this clonotype was seen many times. V and J are TRBV20-1 and TRBJ1-1, with D perhaps TRBD1 (6 bases). CDR3 length equals 12 residues. Per germline, CDR1 DFQATT and CDR2 SNEGSKA (reference sequence). V dropped 4 bases and J dropped 11 bases, with 17 bases sitting between them. The DNA for the CDR3 is TGCAGTGCTATATCACAGGGAAGATTGGCTTTCTTT. Translating it yields CSAISQGRLAFF.

The chain couples TRBV19 to TRBJ2-7; D is possibly TRBD1 or TRBD2 (5 bases each). The CDR3 extends over 14 amino acids. V was cut by 3 bases and J by 6 bases, with 15 bases left in between. Germline loops: CDR1 LNHDA, CDR2 SQIVND (reference sequence). CDR3: CASSITAPRGEQYF. CDR3 coding DNA: TGTGCCAGTAGTATTACTGCTCCGAGGGGCGAGCAGTACTTC.

This clonotype was detected a few times. The genes are TRBV29-1 and TRBJ2-7, with no clear D. The CDR3 is 11 amino acids. Germline V lookup: CDR1 SQVTM, CDR2 ANQGSEA. V was pared by 4 bases and J by 3 bases, with 7 bases between. CDR3 in amino acids: CSVVRNYEQYF. The CDR3 DNA is TGCAGCGTTGTCCGCAACTACGAGCAGTACTTC.

The J gene is TRBJ1-4, the V gene TRBV28, with 7 bases lining up with TRBD1. Per germline, CDR1 MDHEN and CDR2 SYDVKM. The length of the CDR3 is 15 residues. J was trimmed by 0 bases and V by 6 bases; bases with no gene match: 4. CDR3 DNA sequence: TGTGCCAGCAGGGCAGGGGGACCAACTAATGAAAAACTGTTTTTT. As protein: CASRAGGPTNEKLFF.

The chain recombines TRBV7-9 with TRBJ1-2; TRBD1 is a possible D gene (6 bases). This CDR3 contains 17 residues. V was pared by 5 bases and J by 3 bases, with 22 bases between. Germline CDR1 reads SEHNR; CDR2 reads FQNEAQ (reference sequence). The CDR3 DNA follows: TGTGCCAGCAGCAAAGATGTGGCAGCCGGGGGGCACTATGGCTACACCTTC. Amino acids: CASSKDVAAGGHYGYTF.

The rearrangement links TRBV20-1 to TRBJ1-1; D gene unclear. CDR3 size: 13 residues. Trimming shortened V by 1 base and J by 0 bases, and 6 bases separated the two germline ends. CDR1 and CDR2 (germline): DFQATT, SNEGSKA (reference sequence). Here the CDR3 DNA reads TGCAGTGCTAGAGCGCCGGTGAACACTGAAGCTTTCTTT. Amino acid sequence: CSARAPVNTEAFF.

This chain links TRBV28 with TRBJ1-5; 9 nucleotides agree with TRBD1. V gave up 5 bases and J gave up 8 bases; unmatched junction bases: 7. From germline, CDR1 is MDHEN and CDR2 SYDVKM. CDR3 size: 14 residues. The chain's CDR3 is CASSHPGQGKPQHF. In nucleotides, the CDR3 is TGTGCCAGCAGTCACCCGGGACAGGGAAAGCCCCAGCATTTT.

This clonotype was seen at least ten times. The genes are TRBV20-1 and TRBJ2-5, with D perhaps assigned TRBD1 or TRBD2 (5 bases each). Germline V lookup: CDR1 DFQATT, CDR2 SNEGSKA (reference sequence). This CDR3 is 14 amino acids long. Deletions cut 0 bases from V and 5 bases from J, with 13 bases between. The CDR3 loop reads CSARDPQGGETQYF. Here the CDR3 DNA reads TGCAGTGCTAGAGATCCCCAGGGCGGGGAGACCCAGTACTTC.

At least ten counts were recorded for this clonotype. This chain uses TRBV4-1 with TRBJ1-5; D is uncertain. The V end was cut by 1 base, the J end by 6 bases, with 10 bases between. This CDR3 is 14 amino acids long. Germline loops: CDR1 MGHRA, CDR2 YSYEKL. The CDR3 coding sequence is TGCGCCAGCAGCCAAGGGGGTGGAGGTCAGCCCCAGCATTTT. It translates to CASSQGGGGQPQHF.

This clonotype was counted ten times or more. The V gene is TRBV7-2, the J gene TRBJ1-4, with no clear D. The CDR3 is 14 amino acids. V lost 0 bases to trimming and J lost 6 bases, with 8 bases between them. Germline CDR1 is SGHTA and CDR2 is FQGNSA. This CDR3 reads CASSLAGYDEKLFF. CDR3 nucleotide sequence: TGTGCCAGCAGCTTAGCCGGGTATGATGAAAAACTGTTTTTT.

CDR3 region: CASSGQGVWSPLHF. The CDR3 DNA sequence: TGTGCCAGCAGTGGCCAGGGGGTTTGGTCACCCCTCCACTTT. This chain uses TRBV7-8 with TRBJ1-6, with 7 bases that match TRBD1. Germline V gene data show CDR1 as SGHVS and CDR2 as FQNEAQ. The CDR3 sequence is 14 residues long. Unmatched junction bases numbered 9, after V lost 6 bases and J lost 10 bases. The full variable domain, in which reference TRBV7-8 and TRBJ1-6 provide the parts outside the CDR3, is GAGVSQSPRYKVAKRGQDVALRCDPISGHVSLFWYQQALGQGPEFLTYFQNEAQLDKSGLPSDRFFAERPEGSVSTLKIQRTQQEDSAVYLCASSGQGVWSPLHFGNGTRLTVT.

On this clonotype: The germline gene is not matched at one end of the junction; a read error may be the cause. J is TRBJ2-5 and V is TRBV7-8; the D gene is possibly TRBD2 (5 bases). The CDR3 is made up of 14 amino acids. Germline V gene lookup returns CDR1 SGHVS and CDR2 FQNEAQ. For the CDR3, the DNA is TGTGCCAGCAGCTTAGGGATTAGTAGGGAGACCCAGTGCTTC. Residues: CASSLGISRETQCF.

Points on this clonotype: A read error may explain this, as a much larger clone is one base away. The genes are TRBV4-3 and TRBJ2-6; D may be TRBD1 (6 bases). Germline assignment: CDR1 LGHNA and CDR2 YSLEER. This CDR3 contains 16 residues. CDR3 protein: CASSLRQGSGANALTF. The CDR3 DNA sequence: TGCGCCAGCAGCCTCAGGCAGGGGTCTGGGGCCAACGCCCTGACTTTC.

The genes are TRBV5-1 and TRBJ1-1; unclear D gene. This CDR3 comprises 15 residues. Trimming took 0 bases from V and 1 from J, leaving 10 bases between them. The germline CDR1 and CDR2 sequences are SGHRS and YFSETQ. The CDR3 reads CASSLEPTSNTEAFF. CDR3 DNA: TGCGCCAGCAGCTTGGAACCGACCTCGAACACTGAAGCTTTCTTT.

In its sample, this clonotype was seen a few times. The chain combines TRBV19 with TRBJ1-3, with D uncertain. The CDR3 sequence is 15 residues long. Germline V gene sequence: CDR1 LNHDA, CDR2 SQIVND (reference sequence). V lost 2 bases, J lost 2 bases, and 10 bases lay in between. The CDR3 nucleotides read TGTGCCAGTAGTATAAAGATGGGAACTGGAAACACCATATATTTT. Its protein product is CASSIKMGTGNTIYF.

This clonotype appeared a few times. CDR3 amino acids: CSCYRGRETQYF. The CDR3 nucleotides are TGCAGCTGTTACAGGGGGCGCGAGACCCAGTACTTC. The chain links TRBV29-1 to TRBJ2-5; 9 bases fit TRBD1. The germline gives CDR1 SQVTM, CDR2 ANQGSEA. Germline trimming cut 8 bases from V and 5 bases from J; bases unmatched to any gene: 6. The CDR3 is 12 amino acids.

This clonotype was detected a few times. The chain couples TRBV7-8 to TRBJ2-7; D may be TRBD1 or TRBD2 (5 bases each). The V end was cut by 1 base, the J end by 3 bases, with 19 bases between. This CDR3 is built from 17 residues. Germline-derived CDR1 and CDR2 are SGHVS and FQNEAQ. The CDR3 protein is CASSLVIGAGKDYEQYF. As DNA, the CDR3 is TGTGCCAGCAGCTTAGTCATTGGGGCGGGCAAAGACTACGAGCAGTACTTC.

This chain connects TRBV19 to TRBJ1-6; no clear D. From germline, CDR1 is LNHDA and CDR2 SQIVND (reference sequence). The CDR3 consists of 16 residues. Trimming pared 5 bases from V and 4 bases from J, leaving 15 bases between. The CDR3 DNA follows: TGTGCCAGTAGTGGCAGGCTGGACGCGTATAATTCACCCCTCCACTTT. It yields the protein CASSGRLDAYNSPLHF.

This sequence joins TRBV12-3 or TRBV12-4 and TRBJ1-5; maybe TRBD1 (6 bases). The CDR3 totals 15 residues. Trimming stripped 6 bases from V and 7 bases from J, with 19 bases between. CDR3 amino acids: CASSLTSGGGQPQHF. Written as DNA, the CDR3 is TGTGCCAGCAGCCTAACGTCGGGGGGCGGACAGCCCCAGCATTTT.